These T cell receptor beta chains were read from a single sample in a study of memory CD4+ T cells and cytomegalovirus serostatus. Sequenced by immunoSEQ multiplex PCR; TCRdb stores in-frame clones only, minus some. Of fewer than 40,000 clones in the sample, 79% are singletons; the top ten hold over 4.5%. The sample consisted of memory CD4+ T cells from blood. These receptor sequences come from an adult in good health and CMV-seropositive. CDR3s include the opening cysteine and the closing phenylalanine or tryptophan. D genes are given only for firm matches. Some rows have no size entry. The others give once, few or many, or a class for an expanded clone.

abundance: NA; j_gene: TRBJ2-3; d_gene: NA; v_gene: TRBV18; CDR3nt: TGTGCCAGCTCGGGAAGGGGAGATACGCAGTATTTT; CDR3aa: CASSGRGDTQYF
abundance: NA; j_gene: TRBJ2-5; d_gene: NA; v_gene: TRBV4-1; CDR3nt: TGCGCCAGCAGCCAGGTGGACCTCCAAGGTTGGACCCAGTACTTC; CDR3aa: CASSQVDLQGWTQYF
abundance: few; j_gene: TRBJ2-7; d_gene: TRBD2; v_gene: TRBV7-8; CDR3nt: TGTGCCAGCAGCCAACTAGCGGGAGAGGCCTACGAGCAGTACTTC; CDR3aa: CASSQLAGEAYEQYF
abundance: medium-sized; j_gene: TRBJ1-4; d_gene: NA; v_gene: TRBV19; CDR3nt: TGTGCCAGTGGAGGGACTAATGAAAAACTGTTTTTT; CDR3aa: CASGGTNEKLFF
abundance: NA; j_gene: TRBJ1-1; d_gene: NA; v_gene: TRBV5-6; CDR3nt: TGTGCCAGCAGAATGACAGGAATGAACACTGAAGCTTTCTTT; CDR3aa: CASRMTGMNTEAFF
abundance: NA; j_gene: TRBJ2-3; d_gene: TRBD2; v_gene: TRBV11-2; CDR3nt: TGTGCCAGCAGTCGGACTAGCGGGAGACCTAAAGATACGCAGTATTTT; CDR3aa: CASSRTSGRPKDTQYF
abundance: few; j_gene: TRBJ1-5; d_gene: NA; v_gene: TRBV4-3; CDR3nt: TGCGCCAGCAGCCAAGAGCCACCTTTCAGGGTAACCGACCAGCCCCAGCATTTT; CDR3aa: CASSQEPPFRVTDQPQHF
abundance: NA; j_gene: TRBJ2-7; d_gene: NA; v_gene: TRBV29-1; CDR3nt: TGCAGCGCCCTATTGGACAGCGCGACCTACGAGCAGTACTTC; CDR3aa: CSALLDSATYEQYF
abundance: NA; j_gene: TRBJ2-1; d_gene: TRBD1; v_gene: TRBV18; CDR3nt: TGTGCCAGCTCAACAGGGGTTTTGAGTTACAATGAGCAGTTCTTC; CDR3aa: CASSTGVLSYNEQFF
abundance: NA; j_gene: TRBJ1-6; d_gene: NA; v_gene: TRBV6-1; CDR3nt: TGTGCCAGCGGCGACCACTCCTATAATTCACCCCTCCACTTT; CDR3aa: CASGDHSYNSPLHF
abundance: NA; j_gene: TRBJ2-1; d_gene: NA; v_gene: TRBV7-3; CDR3nt: TGTGCCAGCAGCTTAACTTGGAATCGAGCGTCAGAGCAGTTCTTC; CDR3aa: CASSLTWNRASEQFF
abundance: NA; j_gene: TRBJ2-7; d_gene: NA; v_gene: TRBV5-5; CDR3nt: TGTGCCAGCAGCAAAGTCTACGAGCAGTACTTC; CDR3aa: CASSKVYEQYF
abundance: NA; j_gene: TRBJ2-7; d_gene: NA; v_gene: TRBV9; CDR3nt: TGTGCCAGCAGCGTACTGGACAGCTTTAGCCACGAGCAGTACTTC; CDR3aa: CASSVLDSFSHEQYF
abundance: NA; j_gene: TRBJ2-1; d_gene: NA; v_gene: TRBV11-3; CDR3nt: TGTGCCAGCAGCTTAGGGATGAGAGGGGAGCAGTTCTTC; CDR3aa: CASSLGMRGEQFF
abundance: NA; j_gene: TRBJ1-1; d_gene: TRBD1; v_gene: TRBV6-6; CDR3nt: TGTGCCAGCAGTTCCCAGGGGGCCAACACTGAAGCTTTCTTT; CDR3aa: CASSSQGANTEAFF
abundance: NA; j_gene: TRBJ2-1; d_gene: TRBD2; v_gene: TRBV4-3; CDR3nt: TGCGCCAGCAGCGCGCATCCGGTGGGGAGCGGGAGGCGGACCTACAATGAGCAGTTCTTC; CDR3aa: CASSAHPVGSGRRTYNEQFF
abundance: NA; j_gene: TRBJ1-1; d_gene: TRBD1; v_gene: TRBV7-9; CDR3nt: TGTGCCGCCCAAGGGGGCTTGAACACTGAAGCTTTCTTT; CDR3aa: CAAQGGLNTEAFF
abundance: few; j_gene: TRBJ2-3; d_gene: TRBD2; v_gene: TRBV7-2; CDR3nt: TGTGCCAGCAGCTCCCATGCGCGACTAGCATCAGATACGCAGTATTTT; CDR3aa: CASSSHARLASDTQYF
abundance: NA; j_gene: TRBJ1-1; d_gene: NA; v_gene: TRBV5-6; CDR3nt: TGTGCCAGCAGCTGGGGGGGACGGACGAGGGCTGAAGCTTTCTTT; CDR3aa: CASSWGGRTRAEAFF
abundance: NA; j_gene: TRBJ1-2; d_gene: NA; v_gene: TRBV7-9; CDR3nt: TGTGCCAGCAGCTTAGTGGCAGGGGCACAGGATGGCTACACCTTC; CDR3aa: CASSLVAGAQDGYTF
abundance: NA; j_gene: TRBJ2-7; d_gene: NA; v_gene: TRBV2; CDR3nt: TGTGCCAGCAGTGAAGCACACGCCCCTCGCGAGCAGTACTTC; CDR3aa: CASSEAHAPREQYF
abundance: NA; j_gene: TRBJ1-3; d_gene: TRBD1; v_gene: TRBV13; CDR3nt: TGTGCCAGCAGCTTATCGACAGGGTATTTTTCTTACTCTGGAAACACCATATATTTT; CDR3aa: CASSLSTGYFSYSGNTIYF
abundance: NA; j_gene: TRBJ2-3; d_gene: TRBD1; v_gene: TRBV4-1; CDR3nt: TGCGCCAGCAGCCAAGGATGGACAGGGCTGAGATCAGATACGCAGTATTTT; CDR3aa: CASSQGWTGLRSDTQYF
abundance: NA; j_gene: TRBJ2-2; d_gene: NA; v_gene: TRBV7-2; CDR3nt: TGTGCCAGCAGTTACCAAGGTCGAGGGAGAGGCACCGGGGAGCTGTTTTTT; CDR3aa: CASSYQGRGRGTGELFF
abundance: NA; j_gene: TRBJ2-5; d_gene: NA; v_gene: TRBV7-3; CDR3nt: TGTGCCAGCAGCTTAATAGCAGGAGAGACCCAGTACTTC; CDR3aa: CASSLIAGETQYF
abundance: few; j_gene: TRBJ2-5; d_gene: NA; v_gene: TRBV2; CDR3nt: TGTGCCAGCGATAACGAGACCCAGTACTTC; CDR3aa: CASDNETQYF
abundance: NA; j_gene: TRBJ1-4; d_gene: NA; v_gene: TRBV19; CDR3nt: TGTGCCAGTAGTCCGACTGCAGGAGCAACTAATGAAAAACTGTTTTTT; CDR3aa: CASSPTAGATNEKLFF
abundance: NA; j_gene: TRBJ1-2; d_gene: TRBD1; v_gene: TRBV18; CDR3nt: TGTGCCAGCTCACCGACAGGGGAGAACTATGGCTACACCTTC; CDR3aa: CASSPTGENYGYTF
abundance: NA; j_gene: TRBJ2-2; d_gene: NA; v_gene: TRBV29-1; CDR3nt: TGCAGCGTTGAAGAAGACGGACCACACACCGGGGAGCTGTTTTTT; CDR3aa: CSVEEDGPHTGELFF
abundance: NA; j_gene: TRBJ1-6; d_gene: TRBD1; v_gene: TRBV6-5; CDR3nt: TGTGCCAGCAGTTACACGGGACAGCCGGGGGATTCACCCCTCCACTTT; CDR3aa: CASSYTGQPGDSPLHF
abundance: NA; j_gene: TRBJ1-2; d_gene: NA; v_gene: TRBV6-1; CDR3nt: TGTGCCAGCAGTGAAGCGCTTGGGACGGAGTATGGCTACACCTTC; CDR3aa: CASSEALGTEYGYTF
abundance: NA; j_gene: TRBJ1-6; d_gene: NA; v_gene: TRBV7-6; CDR3nt: TGTGCCAGCAGCTTTCGAGGGGCCAACAATTCACCCCTCCACTTT; CDR3aa: CASSFRGANNSPLHF
abundance: NA; j_gene: TRBJ1-2; d_gene: NA; v_gene: TRBV7-9; CDR3nt: TGTGCCAGCAGCCGCGCAGGCGCAGGGGAAAATGGCTACACCTTC; CDR3aa: CASSRAGAGENGYTF
abundance: few; j_gene: TRBJ2-5; d_gene: NA; v_gene: TRBV5-4; CDR3nt: TGTGCCAGCAGCTTGGGTACAAACCAAGAGACCCAGTACTTC; CDR3aa: CASSLGTNQETQYF
abundance: NA; j_gene: TRBJ2-2; d_gene: NA; v_gene: TRBV7-3; CDR3nt: TGTGCCAGCAGCAGGGGATCCGGGGAGCTGTTTTTT; CDR3aa: CASSRGSGELFF
abundance: NA; j_gene: TRBJ1-6; d_gene: NA; v_gene: TRBV21-1; CDR3nt: TGTGCCAGCAGAGGCGTCTACCCTTCTCAGCGTACCGGGAAGGATAATAATTCACCCCTCCACTTT; CDR3aa: CASRGVYPSQRTGKDNNSPLHF
abundance: NA; j_gene: TRBJ2-1; d_gene: TRBD2; v_gene: TRBV13; CDR3nt: TGTGCCAGCAGCTCGAGCGGGAGGATAGTATTCAATGAGCAGTTCTTC; CDR3aa: CASSSSGRIVFNEQFF
abundance: NA; j_gene: TRBJ2-7; d_gene: TRBD2; v_gene: TRBV29-1; CDR3nt: TGCAGCGCCAGGGCGGGGGGAGGCGAGCAGTACTTC; CDR3aa: CSARAGGGEQYF
abundance: NA; j_gene: TRBJ2-3; d_gene: NA; v_gene: TRBV6-1; CDR3nt: TGTGCCAGCAGTGGCGGAACTAGCACAGATACGCAGTATTTT; CDR3aa: CASSGGTSTDTQYF
abundance: NA; j_gene: TRBJ2-2; d_gene: TRBD2; v_gene: TRBV7-2; CDR3nt: TGTGCCAGCCCCCCTAGCGGGAGATGGGACACCGGGGAGCTGTTTTTT; CDR3aa: CASPPSGRWDTGELFF